The 8 T cell receptor beta chains given below trace back to one sample, sequenced in a study of T cells in women clearing cervical HPV infection. Produced via immunoSEQ multiplex PCR; TCRdb's table is partial and in-frame only. The sample table includes about 25,000 clones. Sequencing was performed on blood buffy coat. The receptors derive from a woman aged 18 to 75 with a cervical HPV16 infection that either progressed to CIN3+ or cleared (not recorded which).

As to this clone: At one boundary the junction diverges from the germline segment, which might be a read error. The sample has other DNA sequences that encode this CDR3 too. CDR3 bases read: TGTGCCAGTAGTCCCGGACTAGTCGCTGGAAACACA. Its translation: CASSPGLVAGNT. The full-length CDR3 reads as CASSPGLVAGNTIYF. The chain couples TRBV19 to TRBJ1-3, with D unresolved. The read ends 3 residues before the CDR3 terminus; that terminus is restored from the germline J gene. The CDR3 spans 15 residues. Germline values: CDR1 LNHDA, CDR2 SQIVND (reference sequence).

Points on this clone: Sequencing ends 3 residues short of the CDR3 end; the germline J gene provides the rest. The chain is built from TRBV11-1 and TRBJ2-3; 7 bases are a match to TRBD1. The CDR3 sequence is 14 residues long. From germline, CDR1 is SGHAT and CDR2 FQDESV (reference sequence). The CDR3 reads CASRPSDREETQYF. The CDR3 DNA, read in part, is TGTGCCAGCAGACCCTCTGACAGGGAAGAGACG.

Regarding this clone: The read is 3 residues too short to cover the CDR3 end, so that end is filled in from the germline J gene. The V call is TRBV19, the J call TRBJ1-2, with TRBD1 matching 9 bases. This CDR3 comprises 14 residues. Germline CDR1 and CDR2: LNHDA and SQIVND (reference sequence). The CDR3 protein is CASSFLTGGNVYTF. The DNA read from the CDR3 is TGTGCCAGTAGTTTCCTAACAGGGGGCAATGTC.

About this clone: The read terminates 3 residues ahead of where the CDR3 ends, so the germline J gene completes it. The chain links TRBV5-6 to TRBJ1-1; 8 nucleotides align to TRBD1. CDR1 SGHDT and CDR2 YYEEEE come from the germline V gene. V was clipped by 4 bases and J by 5 bases; unmatched bases: 7. The CDR3 extends over 14 amino acids. The sequenced part of the CDR3 DNA is TGTGCCAGCAGCGGGGACAGGACGGGGACTGAA. Translated, it gives CASSGDRTGTE. In full, the CDR3 is CASSGDRTGTEAFF.

The CDR3 bases that were read are TGTGCCACTAGACCCCCCGGGACAGGGACACCC. This encodes CATRPPGTGTP. The CDR3 reads in full as CATRPPGTGTPLHF. V is TRBV19 and J is TRBJ1-6; 9 nucleotides align to TRBD1. The CDR3 end lies 3 residues beyond the end of the read and is filled in from the germline J gene. The CDR3 extends over 14 amino acids. Germline V gene data show CDR1 as LNHDA and CDR2 as SQIVND (reference sequence). The V gene end was trimmed by 10 bases and the J gene end by 11 bases; junction bases not matched to a gene: 12.

As concerns this clone: With the read ending 3 residues before the CDR3 end, the germline J gene is used to fill in that end. The chain employs TRBV20-1 and TRBJ2-5; TRBD2 matches 8 bases. This CDR3 has 14 amino acids. CDR1 is DFQATT and CDR2 is SNEGSKA in the germline V gene (reference sequence). J lost 3 bases, V lost 5 bases, and 8 bases had no gene match. The CDR3 loop reads CSAPGLGFEETQYF. The DNA read from the CDR3 is TGCAGTGCTCCGGGACTAGGATTCGAAGAGACC.

The covered CDR3 bases are TGTGCCAGCAGCTCCCGACAGGGGCCGGGCGAG. It translates to CASSSRQGPGE. In full, the CDR3 reads CASSSRQGPGEQYF. The chain carries TRBV27 and TRBJ2-7; 8 bases fit TRBD1. The read is 3 residues too short to cover the CDR3 end, so that end is filled in from the germline J gene. This CDR3 contains 14 residues. Per germline, CDR1 MNHEY and CDR2 SMNVEV (reference sequence). With 6 bases clipped from V and 6 bases from J, the junction kept 10 bases outside the gene matches.

The covered CDR3 bases are TGTGCCAGCAGCTTAGATCAGGAGAACAATGAG. Translated, it gives CASSLDQENNE. The full CDR3 is CASSLDQENNEQFF. The V call is TRBV7-6, the J call TRBJ2-1; D not certain. Sequencing ends 3 residues short of the CDR3 end; the germline J gene provides the rest. Trimming cost V 1 base and J 5 bases, with 9 bases left between them. CDR3 length equals 14 residues. Germline V gene lookup returns CDR1 SGHVS and CDR2 FNYEAQ.